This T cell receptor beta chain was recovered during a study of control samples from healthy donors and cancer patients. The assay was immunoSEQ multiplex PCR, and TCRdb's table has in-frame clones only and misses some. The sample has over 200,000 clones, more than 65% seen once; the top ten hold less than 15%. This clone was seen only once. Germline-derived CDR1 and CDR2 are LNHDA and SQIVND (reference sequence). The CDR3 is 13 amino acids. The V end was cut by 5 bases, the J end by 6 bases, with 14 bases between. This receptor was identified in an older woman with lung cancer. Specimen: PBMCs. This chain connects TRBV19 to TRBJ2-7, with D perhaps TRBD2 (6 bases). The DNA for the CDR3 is TGTGCCAGTAGTCGGGGGAACTCGGGCGAGCAGTACTTC. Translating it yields CASSRGNSGEQYF.